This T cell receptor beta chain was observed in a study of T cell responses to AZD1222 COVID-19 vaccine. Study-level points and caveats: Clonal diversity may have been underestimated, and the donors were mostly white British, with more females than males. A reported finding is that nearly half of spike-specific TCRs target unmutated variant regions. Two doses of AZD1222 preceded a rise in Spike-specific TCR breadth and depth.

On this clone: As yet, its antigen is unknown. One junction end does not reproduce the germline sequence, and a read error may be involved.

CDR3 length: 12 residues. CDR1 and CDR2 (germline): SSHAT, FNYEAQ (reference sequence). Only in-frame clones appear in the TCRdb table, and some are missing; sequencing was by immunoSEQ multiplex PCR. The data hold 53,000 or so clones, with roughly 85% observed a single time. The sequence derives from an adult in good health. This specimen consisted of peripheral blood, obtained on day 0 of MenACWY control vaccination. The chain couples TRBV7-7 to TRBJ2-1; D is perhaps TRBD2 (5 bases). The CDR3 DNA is TGTGCTAGCAGCCAAGGACTGGGGGAGCAGTTCTTC. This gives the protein CASSQGLGEQFF.